This T cell receptor beta chain was documented in a study of early T cells in non-severe SARS-CoV-2 infection. TCRdb re-called the 5' RACE reads through MiXCR, storing one row per CDR3 protein. Of about 76,000 distinct CDR3 sequences listed, less than 20% are singletons. The CDR3 loop spans 16 amino acids. Germline lookup yields CDR1 LNHDA and CDR2 SQIVND (reference sequence). Losses at the gene ends were 6 bases for V and 2 bases for J; bases not matched to a gene: 8. This clonotype was seen a handful of times. The clonotype originates from an adult who was a healthcare worker with PCR-confirmed SARS-CoV-2 infection or an uninfected control (not recorded which). The rearrangement uses TRBV19 and TRBJ2-2; 8 bases are shared with TRBD2. What was sequenced was whole blood. The chain's CDR3 is CASRRDSGENTGELFF. The CDR3 DNA sequence: TGTGCCAGTAGAAGGGATAGCGGGGAAAACACCGGGGAGCTGTTTTTT.